Presented here are 17 T cell receptor beta chains from one specimen sequenced in a study of cytomegalovirus exposure and HLA in healthy donors (dated by TCRdb to about 2017). The library was generated by the immunoSEQ multiplex PCR assay. The multiplex PCR relied on a mix of 60 forward primers for TCR Vbeta segments and 13 reverse primers for TCR Jbeta segments. The clones in this table, taken by TCRdb from immuneACCESS, are in-frame only. Not every clone is retained; where verified, under half of the shortfall comes from an unresolved V gene, and the cause of the rest is unknown. This sample gives approximately 80,000 clones in total; about 77% of them show up just once. The ten largest clones capture roughly 2.5% of the sample. Sequenced input: PBMCs. These receptors all stem from a male donor in good health and CMV-seropositive.

The CDR3 reads CASSGGSSLNNYGYTF. DNA for the CDR3: TGTGCCAGCAGTGGGGGCAGCTCATTAAACAACTATGGCTACACCTTC. The gene calls are TRBV27 and TRBJ1-2; weak D call: TRBD1 (6 bases). Per germline, CDR1 MNHEY and CDR2 SMNVEV (reference sequence). Trimming removed 5 bases at V and 2 bases at J, with 18 bases between. The CDR3 sequence is 16 residues long.

The chain uses TRBV5-8 and TRBJ2-5, with a weak D call TRBD2 (6 bases). This CDR3 is built from 17 residues. The V and J ends lost 4 bases and 2 bases respectively, with 21 bases between them. Germline values: CDR1 SGHTS, CDR2 YDEGEE. This chain's CDR3 is CASSHIAETLKQETQYF. As DNA, the CDR3 is TGTGCCAGCAGCCACATAGCGGAGACCCTTAAGCAAGAGACCCAGTACTTC.

The chain employs TRBV28 and TRBJ2-4, with TRBD1 matching 8 bases. The CDR3 loop spans 17 amino acids. Germline V gene data show CDR1 as MDHEN and CDR2 as SYDVKM. The V and J ends lost 5 bases and 3 bases, in that order; junction bases with no gene match: 12. The CDR3 here is CASSHTPAGGVKNIQYF. The DNA of the CDR3 is TGTGCCAGCAGTCACACCCCCGCAGGGGGCGTCAAAAACATTCAGTACTTC. The entire variable domain, with the rest obtained from reference TRBV28 and TRBJ2-4, is as follows: DVKVTQSSRYLVKRTGEKVFLECVQDMDHENMFWYRQDPGLGLRLIYFSYDVKMKEKGDIPEGYSVSREKKERFSLILESASTNQTSMYLCASSHTPAGGVKNIQYFGAGTRLSVL.

The CDR3 here is CASSPRQGINEQFF. The DNA of the CDR3 is TGTGCCAGCTCACCCCGACAGGGGATCAATGAGCAGTTCTTC. The chain uses TRBV18 and TRBJ2-1; 8 bases match TRBD1. The germline CDR1 and CDR2 sequences are KGHSH and LQKENI. The V and J ends lost 3 bases and 6 bases, in that order; junction bases with no gene match: 4. The CDR3 is made up of 14 amino acids.

This clone showed up just a few times. V is TRBV27 and J is TRBJ1-2; D not certain. This CDR3 spans 14 amino acids. CDR1 MNHEY and CDR2 SMNVEV come from the germline V gene (reference sequence). Deletions cut 2 bases from V and 4 bases from J, with 11 bases between. The CDR3 DNA sequence: TGTGCCAGCAGTTTAAGCTACAGATCCTATGGCTACACCTTC. Its translation is CASSLSYRSYGYTF.

V is TRBV6-1 and J is TRBJ2-5; D possibly corresponds to TRBD1 (7 bases). The V and J ends lost 7 bases and 4 bases respectively, with 13 bases between them. Germline CDR1 reads MNHNS; CDR2 reads SASEGT. This CDR3 is 13 amino acids long. This CDR3 is CASNTGDSETQYF. CDR3 in DNA: TGTGCCAGCAACACAGGGGACTCAGAGACCCAGTACTTC.

This clone came up many times. The DNA of the CDR3 is TGTGCCAGCAGTGGGGACAGCCACAATGAGCAGTTCTTC. This gives the protein CASSGDSHNEQFF. V usage is TRBV6-4 and J usage is TRBJ2-1, with 7 nucleotides matching TRBD1. Germline lookup yields CDR1 MRHNA and CDR2 SNTAGT. V was pared by 4 bases and J by 5 bases, with 2 bases of the junction left unmatched. This CDR3 comprises 13 residues.

The chain combines TRBV4-3 with TRBJ2-5, with 14 bases fitting TRBD2. The V segment lost 4 bases and the J segment 4 bases; nucleotides outside the gene matches: 8. The length of the CDR3 is 17 residues. CDR1 and CDR2 from the germline V gene are LGHNA and YSLEER. CDR3 in DNA: TGCGCCAGCAGCCGAGGGACTAGCGGGAGAGGGGGAGAGACCCAGTACTTC. It translates to CASSRGTSGRGGETQYF.

The chain couples TRBV28 to TRBJ2-7; 13 bases are a match to TRBD2. The trim removed 5 bases at V and 6 bases at J, leaving 7 bases unmatched. The CDR3 spans 15 residues. The germline V gene has CDR1 MDHEN and CDR2 SYDVKM. CDR3 nucleotide sequence: TGTGCCAGCAGTCCCAGACTAGCGGGAGGAGGCGAGCAGTACTTC. Translation gives CASSPRLAGGGEQYF.

The chain recombines TRBV28 with TRBJ1-2; D is ambiguous. Germline CDR1 reads MDHEN; CDR2 reads SYDVKM. The CDR3 consists of 14 residues. The V end was cut by 5 bases, the J end by 5 bases, with 15 bases between. The CDR3 region is CASSLAITRYGYTF. For the CDR3, the DNA is TGTGCCAGCAGTCTGGCAATTACACGATATGGCTACACCTTC.

The chain is built from TRBV28 and TRBJ1-1; D is unresolved. CDR3 length: 13 residues. Germline CDR1 and CDR2: MDHEN and SYDVKM. V dropped 2 bases and J dropped 1 base, with 5 bases sitting between them. The CDR3 coding sequence is TGTGCCAGCAGTTTAGCGAAGAACACTGAAGCTTTCTTT. As protein: CASSLAKNTEAFF.

The CDR3 here is CASSPWAASSGYTF. The CDR3 nucleotides are TGTGCCAGCAGCCCGTGGGCTGCATCTTCTGGCTACACCTTC. This rearrangement joins TRBV9 to TRBJ1-2; D is uncertain. Trimming stripped 4 bases from V and 7 bases from J, with 17 bases between. Looked up from germline, CDR1 is SGDLS and CDR2 is YYNGEE. The CDR3 consists of 14 residues.

In its sample, this clone was seen a few times. The rearrangement uses TRBV6-5 and TRBJ2-1; 10 nucleotides line up with TRBD2. CDR3 size: 15 residues. After removal of 6 bases from V and 4 bases from J, the junction contained 6 bases not matched to a gene. Per germline, CDR1 MNHEY and CDR2 SVGAGI. CDR3 sequence reads: CASRLGTSVYNEQFF. DNA of the CDR3: TGTGCCAGCAGACTAGGGACTAGCGTTTACAATGAGCAGTTCTTC.

This clone was seen a handful of times. The CDR3 bases are TGTGCCAGCAGTTACTCGGGACTCAATGAGCAGTTCTTC. This codes for CASSYSGLNEQFF. This chain joins TRBV6-5 and TRBJ2-1; D possibly corresponds to TRBD2 (6 bases). The length of the CDR3 is 13 residues. In germline, CDR1 is MNHEY, CDR2 SVGAGI. With 0 bases removed from V and 6 bases from J, the gap between germline ends came to 6 bases.

The chain combines TRBV2 with TRBJ2-2; 10 bases line up with TRBD1. This CDR3 is 15 amino acids long. Germline V gene data show CDR1 as SNHLY and CDR2 as FYNNEI. V dropped 7 bases and J dropped 5; count of bases not matched to a gene: 7. This CDR3 reads CASIGTGVLTGELFF. The CDR3 DNA reads TGTGCCAGCATTGGGACAGGGGTTCTTACCGGGGAGCTGTTTTTT.

The chain links TRBV18 to TRBJ2-1; weak D call: TRBD1 (5 bases). Germline V lookup: CDR1 KGHSH, CDR2 LQKENI. V lost 2 bases, J lost 4 bases, and 15 bases lay in between. The CDR3 spans 16 residues. The DNA of the CDR3 is TGTGCCAGCTCACCAAAAGACAGCCTCGGGTACAATGAGCAGTTCTTC. Amino acid sequence: CASSPKDSLGYNEQFF.

This clone was found a few times. The chain carries TRBV5-1 and TRBJ1-1, with D possibly TRBD1 on 5 matching bases. Looked up from germline, CDR1 is SGHRS and CDR2 is YFSETQ. The CDR3 consists of 17 residues. V lost 0 bases and J 5 bases, leaving 20 bases between the germline ends. CDR3 nucleotide sequence: TGCGCCAGCAGCTTGGCGGGGACTGTTACGATCATGACTGAAGCTTTCTTT. As protein: CASSLAGTVTIMTEAFF. The full variable domain, rest sourced from reference TRBV5-1 and TRBJ1-1, is KAGVTQTPRYLIKTRGQQVTLSCSPISGHRSVSWYQQTPGQGLQFLFEYFSETQRNKGNFPGRFSGRQFSNSRSEMNVSTLELGDSALYLCASSLAGTVTIMTEAFFGQGTRLTVV.